This T cell receptor beta chain came from a study of OX40 agonist ivuxolimab in advanced cancers. The wider study: Ivuxolimab, an agonist antibody against OX40 (CD134), was given to patients. Those treated in dose escalation had hepatocellular carcinoma, melanoma, renal cell cancer or head and neck cancer.

Profiling relied on immunoSEQ multiplex PCR, and the TCRdb table lists in-frame clones only, not all of them. The sample lists some 69,000 clones; 75% to 95% were seen once. Germline V CDR1 and CDR2: SGHNT, YYREEE (reference sequence). There are 17 residues in the CDR3. This clone was found once. At one end, the junction sequence differs from germline, possibly due to a read error. The sample here was CD4+ or CD8+ T cells sorted from blood, taken in a trial of the OX40 agonist ivuxolimab. The clonotype comes from an adult with an advanced solid tumor such as melanoma, head and neck, liver or kidney cancer. The J gene is TRBJ2-7, the V gene TRBV5-4; 7 nucleotides agree with TRBD1. The CDR3 loop reads CASSQDWQGDRSYEQYF. The CDR3 DNA sequence: TGCGCCAGCAGCCAAGATTGGCAGGGGGACCGCTCCTACGAGCAGTACTTC. The entire variable domain, with the rest obtained from reference TRBV5-4 and TRBJ2-7, is as follows: ETGVTQSPTHLIKTRGQQVTLRCSSQSGHNTVSWYQQALGQGPQFIFQYYREEENGRGNFPPRFSGLQFPNYSSELNVNALELDDSALYLCASSQDWQGDRSYEQYFGPGTRLTVT.